This T cell receptor beta chain was found in a study of metastatic and nonmetastatic thyroid tumors. About the research overall: From malignant and benign thyroid patients, repertoires in blood and in tumor or nodule tissue were compared.

The CDR3 sequence is 14 residues long. V was clipped by 6 bases and J by 1 base; unmatched bases: 4. The germline gives CDR1 DFQATT, CDR2 SNEGSKA (reference sequence). The study, taken as a whole, reports: Significantly higher TCR beta diversity was reportedly seen in malignant thyroid tumors than benign nodules, in blood and tumor.

There were no patients who had received any treatment before thyroid surgery. As originally analysed: The study built a papillary thyroid cancer distant-metastasis classifier from CDR3 differences across clinicopathological groups. MiXCR re-clonotyped the PCR reads for TCRdb. The authors' filters were not applied to this entry. The profile shows 25,000 to 30,000 clones, roughly 24% of them singletons. Of note for this clone: The antigen remains undetermined.

Sequencing used blood. The chain employs TRBV20-1 and TRBJ2-5; 11 bases agree with TRBD2. The clonotype comes from a female donor with papillary thyroid cancer or a benign thyroid nodule (not recorded which). Some clones in this sample may be carry-over from other donors' samples. The CDR3 coding sequence is TGCAGTGCCTTAGCGGGAGGGAGCCAAGAGACCCAGTACTTC. Protein sequence: CSALAGGSQETQYF.